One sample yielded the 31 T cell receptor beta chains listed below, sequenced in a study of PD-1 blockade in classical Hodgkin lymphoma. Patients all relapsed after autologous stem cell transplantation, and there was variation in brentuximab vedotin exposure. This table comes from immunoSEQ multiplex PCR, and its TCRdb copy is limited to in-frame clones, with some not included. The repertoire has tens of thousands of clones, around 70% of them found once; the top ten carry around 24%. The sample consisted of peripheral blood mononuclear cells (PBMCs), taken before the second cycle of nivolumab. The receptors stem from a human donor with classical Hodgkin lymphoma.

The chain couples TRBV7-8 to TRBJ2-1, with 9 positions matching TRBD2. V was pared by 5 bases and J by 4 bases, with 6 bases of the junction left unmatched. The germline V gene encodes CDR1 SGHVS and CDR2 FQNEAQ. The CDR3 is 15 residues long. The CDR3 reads CASSPREGRYNEQFF. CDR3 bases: TGTGCCAGCAGCCCGCGGGAGGGCCGGTACAATGAGCAGTTCTTC.

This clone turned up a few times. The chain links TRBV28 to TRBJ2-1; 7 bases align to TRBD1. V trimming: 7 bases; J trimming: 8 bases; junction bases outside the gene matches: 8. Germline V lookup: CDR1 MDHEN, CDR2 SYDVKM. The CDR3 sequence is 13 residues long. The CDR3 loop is CASTRQGIDEQFF. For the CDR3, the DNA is TGTGCCAGCACCCGACAGGGCATCGATGAGCAGTTCTTC.

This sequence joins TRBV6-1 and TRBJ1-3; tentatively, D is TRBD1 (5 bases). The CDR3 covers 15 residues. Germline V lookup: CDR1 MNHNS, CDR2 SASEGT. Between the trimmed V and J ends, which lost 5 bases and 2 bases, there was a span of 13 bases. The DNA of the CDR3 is TGTGCCAGCAGTCCGGCGGCAGGGACTGGAAACACCATATATTTT. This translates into CASSPAAGTGNTIYF.

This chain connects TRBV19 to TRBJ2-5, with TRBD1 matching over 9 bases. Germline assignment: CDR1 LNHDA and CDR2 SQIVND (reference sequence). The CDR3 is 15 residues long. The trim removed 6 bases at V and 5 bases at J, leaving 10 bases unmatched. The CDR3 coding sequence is TGTGCCAGTAGCAAACTCGGGACAGGGTTTGAGACCCAGTACTTC. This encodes CASSKLGTGFETQYF.

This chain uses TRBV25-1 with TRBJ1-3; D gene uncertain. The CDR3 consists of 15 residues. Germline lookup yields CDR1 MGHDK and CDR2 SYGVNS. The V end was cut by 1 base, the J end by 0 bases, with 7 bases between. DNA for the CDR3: TGTGCCAGCAGTGAATTATTGGACTCTGGAAACACCATATATTTT. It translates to CASSELLDSGNTIYF.

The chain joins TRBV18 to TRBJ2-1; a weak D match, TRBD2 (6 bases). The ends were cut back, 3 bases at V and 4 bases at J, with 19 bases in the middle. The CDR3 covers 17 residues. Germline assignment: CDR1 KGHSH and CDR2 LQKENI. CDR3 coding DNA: TGTGCCAGCTCACCCACCCTCTTTGCGGGAAAGTACAATGAGCAGTTCTTC. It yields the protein CASSPTLFAGKYNEQFF.

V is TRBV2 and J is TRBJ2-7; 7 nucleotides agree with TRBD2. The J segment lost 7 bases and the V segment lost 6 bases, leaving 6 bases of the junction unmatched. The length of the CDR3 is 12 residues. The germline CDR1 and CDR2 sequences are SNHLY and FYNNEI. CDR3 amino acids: CASSELANEQYF. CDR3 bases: TGTGCCAGCAGCGAACTAGCGAATGAGCAGTACTTC. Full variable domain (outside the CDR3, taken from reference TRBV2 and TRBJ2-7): EPEVTQTPSHQVTQMGQEVILRCVPISNHLYFYWYRQILGQKVEFLVSFYNNEISEKSEIFDDQFSVERPDGSNFTLKIRSTKLEDSAMYFCASSELANEQYFGPGTRLTVT.

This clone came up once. The CDR3 DNA is TGTGCCAGCAGGAAGACAGTTGACACTGAAGCTTTCTTT. It encodes CASRKTVDTEAFF. The rearrangement uses TRBV6-1 and TRBJ1-1; TRBD1 might be the D (5 bases). Trimming took 6 bases from V and 3 from J, leaving 11 bases between them. The germline CDR1 and CDR2 sequences are MNHNS and SASEGT. The CDR3 covers 13 residues.

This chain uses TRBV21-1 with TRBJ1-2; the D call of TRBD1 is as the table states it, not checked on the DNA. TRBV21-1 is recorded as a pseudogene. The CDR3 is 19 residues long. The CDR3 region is CASSKAGLQRAGGLYGYTF. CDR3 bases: TGTGCCAGCAGCAAAGCAGGTCTTCAAAGGGCAGGGGGTCTCTATGGCTACACCTTC.

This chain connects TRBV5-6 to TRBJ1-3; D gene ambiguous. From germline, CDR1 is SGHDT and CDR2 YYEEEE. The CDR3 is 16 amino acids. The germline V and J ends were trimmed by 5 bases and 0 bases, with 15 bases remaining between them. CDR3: CASRPRTESSGNTIYF. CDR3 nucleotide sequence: TGTGCCAGCAGACCCCGGACGGAAAGCTCTGGAAACACCATATATTTT. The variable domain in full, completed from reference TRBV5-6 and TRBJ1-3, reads DAGVTQSPTHLIKTRGQQVTLRCSPKSGHDTVSWYQQALGQGPQFIFQYYEEEERQRGNFPDRFSGHQFPNYSSELNVNALLLGDSALYLCASRPRTESSGNTIYFGEGSWLTVV.

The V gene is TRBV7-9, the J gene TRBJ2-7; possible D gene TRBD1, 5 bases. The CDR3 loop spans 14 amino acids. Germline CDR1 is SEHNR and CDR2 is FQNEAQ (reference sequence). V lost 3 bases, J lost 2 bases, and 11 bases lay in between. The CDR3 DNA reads TGTGCCAGCAGCTTGGGGCAGGTCCCCTACGAGCAGTACTTC. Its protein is CASSLGQVPYEQYF.

This CDR3 reads CASSPSPRSAYEQYF. CDR3 nucleotide sequence: TGTGCCAGCTCACCCTCTCCCCGGAGCGCCTACGAGCAGTACTTC. The chain uses TRBV18 and TRBJ2-7, with D unresolved. Germline CDR1 is KGHSH and CDR2 is LQKENI. This CDR3 region has 15 residues. V lost 3 bases to trimming and J lost 2 bases, with 14 bases between them.

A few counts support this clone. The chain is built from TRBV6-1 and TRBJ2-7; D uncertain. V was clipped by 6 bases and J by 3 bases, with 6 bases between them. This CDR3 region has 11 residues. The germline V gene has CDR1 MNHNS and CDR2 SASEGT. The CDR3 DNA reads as TGTGCCAGCAGCCTATTCTACGAGCAGTACTTC. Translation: CASSLFYEQYF.

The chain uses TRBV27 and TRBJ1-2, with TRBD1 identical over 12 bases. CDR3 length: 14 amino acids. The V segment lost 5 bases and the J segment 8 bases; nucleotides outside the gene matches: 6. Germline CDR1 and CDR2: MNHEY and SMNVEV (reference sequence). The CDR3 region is CASSTPGQGAGYTF. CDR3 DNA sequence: TGTGCCAGCAGTACTCCGGGACAGGGGGCGGGCTACACCTTC.

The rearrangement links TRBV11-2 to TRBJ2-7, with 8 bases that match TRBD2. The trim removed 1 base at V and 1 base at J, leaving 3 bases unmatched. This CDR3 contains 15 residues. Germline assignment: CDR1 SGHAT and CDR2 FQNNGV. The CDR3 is CASSLVASGSYEQYF. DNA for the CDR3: TGTGCCAGCAGCTTAGTGGCTAGCGGGTCCTACGAGCAGTACTTC.

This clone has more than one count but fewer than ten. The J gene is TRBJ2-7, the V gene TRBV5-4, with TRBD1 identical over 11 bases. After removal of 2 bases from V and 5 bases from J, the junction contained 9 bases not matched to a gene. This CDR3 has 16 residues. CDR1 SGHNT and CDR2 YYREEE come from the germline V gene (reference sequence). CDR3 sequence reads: CASSFSGQGARDEQYF. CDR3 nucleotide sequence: TGTGCCAGCAGCTTTTCAGGACAGGGGGCGCGAGACGAGCAGTACTTC. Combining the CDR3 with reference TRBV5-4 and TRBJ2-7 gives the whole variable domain ETGVTQSPTHLIKTRGQQVTLRCSSQSGHNTVSWYQQALGQGPQFIFQYYREEENGRGNFPPRFSGLQFPNYSSELNVNALELDDSALYLCASSFSGQGARDEQYFGPGTRLTVT.

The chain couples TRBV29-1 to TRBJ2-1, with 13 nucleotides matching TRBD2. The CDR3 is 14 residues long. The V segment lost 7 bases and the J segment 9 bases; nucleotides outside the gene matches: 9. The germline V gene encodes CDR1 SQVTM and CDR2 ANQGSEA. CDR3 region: CSARTSGSRGEQFF. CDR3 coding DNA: TGCAGCGCACGGACTAGCGGGAGTAGAGGTGAGCAGTTCTTC.

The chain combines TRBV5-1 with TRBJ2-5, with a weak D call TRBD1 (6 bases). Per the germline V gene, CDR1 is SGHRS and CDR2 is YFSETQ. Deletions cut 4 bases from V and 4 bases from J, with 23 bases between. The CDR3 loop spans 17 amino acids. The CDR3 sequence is CASSPTANLPGVETQYF. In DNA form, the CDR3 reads TGCGCCAGCAGCCCTACAGCAAACCTCCCAGGGGTAGAGACCCAGTACTTC.

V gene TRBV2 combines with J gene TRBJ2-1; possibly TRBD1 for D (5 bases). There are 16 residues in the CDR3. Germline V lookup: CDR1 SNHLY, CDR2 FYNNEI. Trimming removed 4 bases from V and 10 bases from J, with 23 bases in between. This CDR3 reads CASSGQGSPTYSEQFF. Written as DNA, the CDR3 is TGTGCCAGCAGTGGTCAGGGAAGCCCAACTTACTCCGAGCAGTTCTTC.

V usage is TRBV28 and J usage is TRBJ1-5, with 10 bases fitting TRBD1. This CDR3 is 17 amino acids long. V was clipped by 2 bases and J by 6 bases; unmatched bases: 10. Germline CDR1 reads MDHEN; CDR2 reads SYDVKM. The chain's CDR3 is CASSLEPGQGWFQPQHF. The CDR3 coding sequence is TGTGCCAGCAGTTTAGAGCCGGGACAGGGGTGGTTTCAGCCCCAGCATTTT. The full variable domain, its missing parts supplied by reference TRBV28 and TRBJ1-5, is DVKVTQSSRYLVKRTGEKVFLECVQDMDHENMFWYRQDPGLGLRLIYFSYDVKMKEKGDIPEGYSVSREKKERFSLILESASTNQTSMYLCASSLEPGQGWFQPQHFGDGTRLSIL.

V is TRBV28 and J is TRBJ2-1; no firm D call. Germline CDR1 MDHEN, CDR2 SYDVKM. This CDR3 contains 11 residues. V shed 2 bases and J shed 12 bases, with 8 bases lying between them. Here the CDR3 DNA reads TGTGCCAGCAGTTTAAACAGTCTGCAGTTCTTC. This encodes CASSLNSLQFF. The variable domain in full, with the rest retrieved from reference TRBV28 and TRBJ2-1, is DVKVTQSSRYLVKRTGEKVFLECVQDMDHENMFWYRQDPGLGLRLIYFSYDVKMKEKGDIPEGYSVSREKKERFSLILESASTNQTSMYLCASSLNSLQFFGPGTRLTVL.

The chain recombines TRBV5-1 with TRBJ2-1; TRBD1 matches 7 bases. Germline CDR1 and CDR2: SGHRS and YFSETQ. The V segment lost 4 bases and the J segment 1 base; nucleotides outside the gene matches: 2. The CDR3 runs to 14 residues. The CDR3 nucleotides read TGCGCCAGCAGCCGGGGACAGTCCTACAATGAGCAGTTCTTC. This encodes CASSRGQSYNEQFF.

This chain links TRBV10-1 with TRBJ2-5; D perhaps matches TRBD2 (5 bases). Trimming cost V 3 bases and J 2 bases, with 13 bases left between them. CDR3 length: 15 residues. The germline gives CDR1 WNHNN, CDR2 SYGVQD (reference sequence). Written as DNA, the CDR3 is TGCGCCAGCAGTGATATTTCGAGCGGACAAGAGACCCAGTACTTC. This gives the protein CASSDISSGQETQYF.

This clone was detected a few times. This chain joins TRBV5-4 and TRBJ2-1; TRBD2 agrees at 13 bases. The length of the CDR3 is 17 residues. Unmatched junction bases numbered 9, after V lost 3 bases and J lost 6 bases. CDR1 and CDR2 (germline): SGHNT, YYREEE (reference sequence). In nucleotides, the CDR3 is TGTGCCAGCAGCTCGACCGCGACTAGCGGGAGGAGCAATGAGCAGTTCTTC. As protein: CASSSTATSGRSNEQFF.

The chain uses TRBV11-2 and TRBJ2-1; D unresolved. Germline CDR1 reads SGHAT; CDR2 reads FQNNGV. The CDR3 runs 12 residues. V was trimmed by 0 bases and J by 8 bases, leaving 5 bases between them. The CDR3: CASSLDLYEQFF. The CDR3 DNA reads TGTGCCAGCAGCTTAGATCTCTATGAGCAGTTCTTC.

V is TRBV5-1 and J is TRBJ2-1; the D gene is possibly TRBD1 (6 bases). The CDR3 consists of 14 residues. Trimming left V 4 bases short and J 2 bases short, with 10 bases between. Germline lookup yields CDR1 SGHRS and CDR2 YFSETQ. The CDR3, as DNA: TGCGCCAGCAGCACCGGGACAACCTACAATGAGCAGTTCTTC. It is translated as CASSTGTTYNEQFF.

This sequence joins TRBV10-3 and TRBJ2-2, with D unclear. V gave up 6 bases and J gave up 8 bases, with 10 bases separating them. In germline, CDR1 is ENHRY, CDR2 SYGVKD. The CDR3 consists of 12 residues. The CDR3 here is CAISLFAGELFF. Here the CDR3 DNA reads TGTGCCATCAGCCTCTTTGCGGGGGAGCTGTTTTTT.

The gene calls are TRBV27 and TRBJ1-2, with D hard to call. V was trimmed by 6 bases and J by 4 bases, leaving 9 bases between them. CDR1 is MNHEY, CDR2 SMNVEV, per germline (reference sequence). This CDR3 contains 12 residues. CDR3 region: CASRSPFYGYTF. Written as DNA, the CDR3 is TGTGCCAGCAGATCCCCTTTCTATGGCTACACCTTC.

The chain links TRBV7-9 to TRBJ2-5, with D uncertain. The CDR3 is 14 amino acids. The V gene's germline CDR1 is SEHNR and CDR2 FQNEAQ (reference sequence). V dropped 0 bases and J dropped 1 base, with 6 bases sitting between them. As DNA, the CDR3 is TGTGCCAGCAGCTTAGCGGTGGCCCAAGAGACCCAGTACTTC. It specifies CASSLAVAQETQYF.

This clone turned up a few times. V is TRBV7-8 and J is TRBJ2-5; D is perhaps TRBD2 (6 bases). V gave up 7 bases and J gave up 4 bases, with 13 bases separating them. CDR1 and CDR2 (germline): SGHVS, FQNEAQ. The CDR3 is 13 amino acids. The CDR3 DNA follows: TGTGCCAGCACCGCACTGGGGGGAGAGACCCAGTACTTC. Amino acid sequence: CASTALGGETQYF.

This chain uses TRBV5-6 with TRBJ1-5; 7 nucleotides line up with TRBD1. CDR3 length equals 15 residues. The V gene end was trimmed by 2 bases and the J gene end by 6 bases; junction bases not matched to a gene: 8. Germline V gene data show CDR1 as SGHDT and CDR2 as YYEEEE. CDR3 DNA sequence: TGTGCCAGCAGCTTCGACAGGGTAGTGATTCAGCCCCAGCATTTT. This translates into CASSFDRVVIQPQHF.